This T cell receptor (beta chain) is drawn from a study of T cell changes during pregnancy in multiple sclerosis. Data came from immunoSEQ multiplex PCR; TCRdb stores just in-frame clones and leaves some out. The sample yields about 57,000 clones, under 95% seen once. The sequence came from a female donor in good health, enrolled as a control in a pregnancy study. The sample here was peripheral blood, taken after pregnancy.

CDR3 in DNA: TGTGCCAGTAGTATAGATCGTAGTAGCAATCAGCCCCAGCATTTT. Translated: CASSIDRSSNQPQHF. The chain couples TRBV19 to TRBJ1-5, with no clear D. CDR3 size: 15 residues. Germline assignment: CDR1 LNHDA and CDR2 SQIVND (reference sequence). The V end lost 0 bases, the J end lost 0 bases, and 6 bases lay between the germline ends.